This T cell receptor (beta chain) derives from a study of identical twins. Germline V lookup: CDR1 SGHTS, CDR2 YDEGEE. The CDR3 runs to 16 residues. Trimming took 2 bases from V and 0 from J, leaving 12 bases between them. TCRdb called the 5' RACE reads again in MiXCR, with one record for every CDR3 protein. In the table there are 150,000 or so distinct CDR3 sequences, approximately 4% of which are singletons. The TCR was taken from a young man in good health. The chain recombines TRBV5-8 with TRBJ2-1; D may be TRBD1 or TRBD2 (5 bases each). The specimen sequenced was memory T cells sorted from blood. In DNA, the CDR3 is TGTGCCAGCAGCTTCGAGGGGATTAGCTCCTACAATGAGCAGTTCTTC. Residues: CASSFEGISSYNEQFF.